The 8 T cell receptor beta chains below were found in one sample sequenced in a study of blood T cell repertoires in COVID-19 (TCRdb year 2020). Libraries were made using the immunoSEQ multiplex PCR assay. TCRdb obtained this table from immuneACCESS and retained in-frame rearrangements with V and J assigned. These tables miss some clones; where compared with another copy, unresolved V genes account for less than half of the shortfall, and the remainder is unexplained. The sample table records approximately 150,000 clones; roughly 89% of these occur just once. About 5% of the sample is taken by the ten largest. Material: peripheral blood. These receptors originate from a human donor in a cohort sampled during active COVID-19.

This clone was detected a few times. The CDR3 sequence is CASTSPSGRAGRGTQYF. In nucleotides, the CDR3 is TGTGCCAGCACCTCTCCTAGCGGGAGGGCCGGGCGGGGTACGCAGTATTTT. The V gene is TRBV27, the J gene TRBJ2-3; 12 bases map to TRBD2. The germline CDR1 and CDR2 sequences are MNHEY and SMNVEV (reference sequence). The CDR3 is 17 residues long. J was trimmed by 8 bases and V by 7 bases; bases with no gene match: 16.

This clone has a handful of counts. The V and J genes are TRBV24-1 and TRBJ1-1, with D perhaps matching TRBD1 (6 bases). Germline values: CDR1 KGHDR, CDR2 SFDVKD. V lost 5 bases to trimming and J lost 4 bases, with 16 bases between them. CDR3 length equals 15 residues. CDR3 DNA: TGTGCCACCAGTGTAGGGGGTGGAGGTAGCACTGAAGCTTTCTTT. Residues: CATSVGGGGSTEAFF.

This chain links TRBV24-1 with TRBJ1-2; 9 bases line up with TRBD1. Germline V gives CDR1 KGHDR, CDR2 SFDVKD. The CDR3 loop spans 14 amino acids. V lost 2 bases to trimming and J lost 3 bases; unmatched junction nucleotides: 0. Written as DNA, the CDR3 is TGTGCCACCAGTGATTGGACAGGGGACTATGGCTACACCTTC. Translated: CATSDWTGDYGYTF.

As to this clone: Additional DNA sequences in this sample encode the identical CDR3. Written as DNA, the CDR3 is TGCGCCAGCAGCTTGGTGGGAGGCGAGCAGTACTTC. It specifies CASSLVGGEQYF. V usage is TRBV5-1 and J usage is TRBJ2-7, with a tentative D call TRBD2 (6 bases). Germline assignment: CDR1 SGHRS and CDR2 YFSETQ. The germline V and J ends were trimmed by 0 bases and 6 bases, with 7 bases remaining between them. The CDR3 contains 12 residues.

The chain couples TRBV30 to TRBJ2-1; TRBD2 is a possible D gene (5 bases). Trimming pared 3 bases from V and 5 bases from J, leaving 11 bases between. The germline V gene encodes CDR1 GTSNPN and CDR2 SVGIG (reference sequence). The CDR3 has 13 amino acids. CDR3 in DNA: TGTGCCTGGAGGGCGGGCCCTCACAATGAGCAGTTCTTC. This encodes CAWRAGPHNEQFF.

This clone has a single count. The V call is TRBV7-8, the J call TRBJ1-1; 8 bases match TRBD1. Per germline, CDR1 SGHVS and CDR2 FQNEAQ. The CDR3 contains 16 residues. V shed 2 bases and J 0 bases; nucleotides not matched to a gene: 5. In DNA, the CDR3 is TGTGCCAGCAGCTTACGACAGGGGCTGATGAACACTGAAGCTTTCTTT. Its protein is CASSLRQGLMNTEAFF.

CDR3 coding DNA: TGTGCCAGCTCCCAGGGGGCAGCCTTAGGGGGTGGCAAGCAGTACTTC. It yields the protein CASSQGAALGGGKQYF. The chain carries TRBV27 and TRBJ2-7, with TRBD1 matching 8 bases. V shed 8 bases, J shed 8 bases, and the junction held 20 bases outside the gene matches. The CDR3 runs 16 residues. The germline CDR1 and CDR2 sequences are MNHEY and SMNVEV (reference sequence).

This chain uses TRBV5-1 with TRBJ2-6, with 8 bases fitting TRBD2. The germline V gene has CDR1 SGHRS and CDR2 YFSETQ. V gave up 0 bases and J gave up 2 bases; unmatched junction bases: 13. This CDR3 is 20 amino acids long. This chain's CDR3 is CASSLAGGWIAGTGANVLTF. CDR3 sequence (DNA): TGCGCCAGCAGCTTGGCGGGGGGATGGATAGCGGGAACTGGGGCCAACGTCCTGACTTTC.